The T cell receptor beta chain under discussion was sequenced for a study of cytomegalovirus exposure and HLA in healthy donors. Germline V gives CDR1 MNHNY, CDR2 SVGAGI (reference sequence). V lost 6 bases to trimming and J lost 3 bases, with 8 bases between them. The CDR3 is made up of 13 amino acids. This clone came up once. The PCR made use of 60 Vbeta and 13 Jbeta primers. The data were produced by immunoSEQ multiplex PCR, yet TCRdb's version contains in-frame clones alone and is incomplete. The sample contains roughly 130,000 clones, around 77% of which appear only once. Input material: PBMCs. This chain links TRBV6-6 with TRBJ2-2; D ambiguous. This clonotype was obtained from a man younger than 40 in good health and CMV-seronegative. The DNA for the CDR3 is TGTGCCAGCAGCCGACTCGACACCGGGGAGCTGTTTTTT. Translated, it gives CASSRLDTGELFF.